The 27 T cell receptor beta chains presented below share a single source sample, sequenced in a study of cytomegalovirus exposure and HLA in healthy donors. A multiplex PCR was run with 60 Vbeta primers and 13 Jbeta primers. Profiled with immunoSEQ multiplex PCR; TCRdb holds only in-frame clones, not every one. The table has about 200,000 clones, 70% to 85% seen once; the top ten hold 1.5% to 2%. The material sequenced was PBMCs. The receptors come from a man aged 50 or older in good health and CMV-seronegative.

This clone was counted between two and nine times. The CDR3 loop reads CASSLEGEGEKLFF. CDR3 bases: TGCGCCAGCAGCTTGGAAGGGGAGGGTGAAAAACTGTTTTTT. V gene TRBV5-1 combines with J gene TRBJ1-4, with D perhaps matching TRBD1 (5 bases). This CDR3 region has 14 residues. V was pared by 0 bases and J by 7 bases, with 10 bases between. Germline V CDR1 and CDR2: SGHRS, YFSETQ.

This sequence joins TRBV11-2 and TRBJ2-4, with D unclear. CDR3 length: 15 amino acids. The ends were cut back, 4 bases at V and 0 bases at J, with 10 bases in the middle. Germline assignment: CDR1 SGHAT and CDR2 FQNNGV. The CDR3 nucleotides are TGTGCCAGCAGCTCCCCAGGTTTAGCCAAAAACATTCAGTACTTC. Amino acids: CASSSPGLAKNIQYF.

This clone was picked up one time. The V and J genes are TRBV18 and TRBJ1-3, with 8 bases aligning to TRBD1. Germline assignment: CDR1 KGHSH and CDR2 LQKENI. The ends lost 2 bases at V and 4 bases at J; junction bases unmatched: 10. This CDR3 contains 17 residues. The DNA of the CDR3 is TGTGCCAGCTCACCATCGACCGGGACAGGTTTCGGAAACACCATATATTTT. This codes for CASSPSTGTGFGNTIYF.

The chain joins TRBV5-6 to TRBJ1-2; D is uncertain. The V end was cut by 1 base, the J end by 2 bases, with 6 bases between. Germline values: CDR1 SGHDT, CDR2 YYEEEE. This CDR3 spans 13 amino acids. CDR3 residues: CASSLQKNYGYTF. CDR3 in DNA: TGTGCCAGCAGCTTGCAGAAAAACTATGGCTACACCTTC.

The chain has TRBV29-1 and TRBJ2-1; 11 bases match TRBD2. The CDR3 is 14 amino acids. In germline, CDR1 is SQVTM, CDR2 ANQGSEA. V lost 6 bases to trimming and J lost 5 bases; unmatched junction nucleotides: 6. The CDR3 sequence: CSVRPGLADNEQFF. Here the CDR3 DNA reads TGCAGCGTGCGACCGGGACTAGCGGACAATGAGCAGTTCTTC.

The chain has TRBV9 and TRBJ2-2; 9 bases are shared with TRBD2. The CDR3 is made up of 17 amino acids. Germline values: CDR1 SGDLS, CDR2 YYNGEE. V lost 2 bases to trimming and J lost 4 bases; unmatched junction nucleotides: 9. The chain's CDR3 is CASSVALAGIVTGELFF. CDR3 DNA: TGTGCCAGCAGCGTCGCTCTAGCGGGAATCGTCACCGGGGAGCTGTTTTTT.

V usage is TRBV2 and J usage is TRBJ2-2; the D gene is possibly TRBD1 (5 bases). CDR1 and CDR2 from the germline V gene are SNHLY and FYNNEI. V dropped 11 bases and J dropped 0 bases, with 16 bases sitting between them. This CDR3 spans 15 amino acids. DNA of the CDR3: TGTGCCGGCGAGAGAGCAGGGTCGAACACCGGGGAGCTGTTTTTT. Its protein is CAGERAGSNTGELFF.

The chain recombines TRBV29-1 with TRBJ1-5, with D maybe TRBD1 (5 bases). This CDR3 is 16 amino acids long. Germline V gene sequence: CDR1 SQVTM, CDR2 ANQGSEA. With 4 bases removed from V and 2 bases from J, the gap between germline ends came to 18 bases. DNA of the CDR3: TGCAGCGTTGTGCTGACCAGGGAAGGCGGCAATCAGCCCCAGCATTTT. This codes for CSVVLTREGGNQPQHF.

The rearrangement joins TRBV5-1 to TRBJ1-1; unclear D gene. Germline values: CDR1 SGHRS, CDR2 YFSETQ. This CDR3 has 13 residues. The V gene lost 4 bases and the J gene lost 2 bases, with 9 bases spanning the gap. CDR3 amino acids: CASSPDFNTEAFF. In DNA, the CDR3 is TGCGCCAGCAGCCCGGACTTCAACACTGAAGCTTTCTTT.

The V gene is TRBV30, the J gene TRBJ2-3; 11 nucleotides match TRBD1. Looked up from germline, CDR1 is GTSNPN and CDR2 is SVGIG (reference sequence). The CDR3 contains 15 residues. Trimming at V came to 3 bases and at J to 5 bases, leaving 7 bases not matched to a gene. Written as DNA, the CDR3 is TGTGCCTGGAGCGGGACAGGGGGAAAGGGAGATACGCAGTATTTT. Amino acids: CAWSGTGGKGDTQYF.

The chain employs TRBV5-4 and TRBJ2-2, with 14 nucleotides matching TRBD2. The V segment lost 4 bases and the J segment 5 bases; nucleotides outside the gene matches: 7. Per germline, CDR1 SGHNT and CDR2 YYREEE (reference sequence). The CDR3 consists of 17 residues. This CDR3 is CASSRGGLAGETGELFF. CDR3 nucleotides: TGTGCCAGCAGCCGGGGGGGACTAGCGGGAGAAACCGGGGAGCTGTTTTTT.

The CDR3 region has the DNA TGTGCCAGGCCCCGGGACAGGGGGCCCCTAGGCTATGGCTACACCTTC. It codes for CARPRDRGPLGYGYTF. The chain combines TRBV7-3 with TRBJ1-2; TRBD1 matches 12 bases. CDR3 length equals 16 residues. The germline V gene encodes CDR1 SGHTA and CDR2 FQGTGA. The ends lost 9 bases at V and 4 bases at J; junction bases unmatched: 12.

The rearrangement links TRBV4-1 to TRBJ2-7; D not resolved. Trimming removed 0 bases from V and 3 bases from J, with 9 bases in between. The CDR3 length is 14 residues. Germline-derived CDR1 and CDR2 are MGHRA and YSYEKL. CDR3 DNA sequence: TGCGCCAGCAGCCAAGATCCCGGTAGCTACGAGCAGTACTTC. Translated, it gives CASSQDPGSYEQYF.

The chain couples TRBV5-4 to TRBJ2-7; 11 bases are a match to TRBD2. V lost 0 bases to trimming and J lost 1 base; unmatched junction nucleotides: 6. This CDR3 comprises 17 residues. Germline CDR1 reads SGHNT; CDR2 reads YYREEE (reference sequence). The CDR3 spells CASSLGIAGGGSYEQYF. CDR3 nucleotide sequence: TGTGCCAGCAGCTTGGGTATAGCGGGAGGGGGATCCTACGAGCAGTACTTC.

The chain recombines TRBV27 with TRBJ2-1; TRBD2 matches at 12 bases. CDR3 size: 15 residues. The V segment lost 3 bases and the J segment 4 bases; nucleotides outside the gene matches: 1. CDR1 is MNHEY, CDR2 SMNVEV, per germline (reference sequence). CDR3 sequence (DNA): TGTGCCAGCAGTTTCGGACTAGCGGGGTACAATGAGCAGTTCTTC. Its translation is CASSFGLAGYNEQFF.

This clone was observed a few times. V usage is TRBV25-1 and J usage is TRBJ2-7, with D unclear. The CDR3 consists of 13 residues. The ends were cut back, 2 bases at V and 4 bases at J, with 9 bases in the middle. CDR1 MGHDK and CDR2 SYGVNS come from the germline V gene. The CDR3 nucleotides read TGTGCCAGCAGTGAAGAGGCTTTATACGAGCAGTACTTC. Translated, it gives CASSEEALYEQYF.

V and J are TRBV27 and TRBJ1-1; a possible D gene is TRBD1 (5 bases). Germline V gene lookup returns CDR1 MNHEY and CDR2 SMNVEV (reference sequence). V shed 2 bases and J shed 4 bases, with 14 bases lying between them. The CDR3 has 15 residues. The CDR3 nucleotides read TGTGCCAGCAGTTTAAAGCCCGGGGGTCTCACTGAAGCTTTCTTT. Translating gives CASSLKPGGLTEAFF.

The V gene is TRBV7-8, the J gene TRBJ2-5; D is possibly TRBD2 (6 bases). Trimming removed 5 bases at V and 2 bases at J, with 12 bases between. The CDR3 consists of 14 residues. Germline-derived CDR1 and CDR2 are SGHVS and FQNEAQ. The CDR3 protein is CASSPDGSQETQYF. The CDR3 bases are TGTGCCAGCAGCCCGGACGGGAGTCAAGAGACCCAGTACTTC.

Only a few counts were recorded for this clone. The rearrangement joins TRBV28 to TRBJ1-2; D perhaps matches TRBD1 (5 bases). V lost 5 bases and J lost 4, with 11 bases in between. Looked up from germline, CDR1 is MDHEN and CDR2 is SYDVKM. The CDR3 runs 13 residues. The CDR3 DNA sequence: TGTGCCAGCAGTCCGACAGACAGCTATGGCTACACCTTC. Translation gives CASSPTDSYGYTF.

The chain carries TRBV13 and TRBJ1-3; D is unclear. The CDR3 has 14 amino acids. V was pared by 2 bases and J by 3 bases, with 8 bases between. Germline V gene lookup returns CDR1 PRHDT and CDR2 FYEKMQ (reference sequence). The CDR3 sequence: CASSLRGIGNTIYF. DNA of the CDR3: TGTGCCAGCAGCTTAAGAGGAATTGGAAACACCATATATTTT.

V and J are TRBV30 and TRBJ2-1; the match to TRBD2 covers 7 bases. The CDR3 contains 13 residues. After removal of 3 bases from V and 2 bases from J, the junction contained 1 base not matched to a gene. The germline V gene encodes CDR1 GTSNPN and CDR2 SVGIG (reference sequence). CDR3 DNA: TGTGCCTGGAGGGCGGGGGCCTACAATGAGCAGTTCTTC. Translation gives CAWRAGAYNEQFF.

The chain carries TRBV9 and TRBJ2-7; TRBD2 agrees at 8 bases. Germline assignment: CDR1 SGDLS and CDR2 YYNGEE. CDR3 size: 16 residues. J gave up 0 bases and V 4 bases, and 9 bases lay outside the gene matches. The CDR3 here is CASSLRVTSDSYEQYF. CDR3 nucleotides: TGTGCCAGCAGCCTCAGAGTGACTAGCGACTCCTACGAGCAGTACTTC. Full variable domain (missing parts from reference TRBV9 and TRBJ2-7): DSGVTQTPKHLITATGQRVTLRCSPRSGDLSVYWYQQSLDQGLQFLIQYYNGEERAKGNILERFSAQQFPDLHSELNLSSLELGDSALYFCASSLRVTSDSYEQYFGPGTRLTVT.

This clone was counted a few times. The chain links TRBV28 to TRBJ1-4, with 12 bases identical to TRBD1. Germline CDR1 MDHEN, CDR2 SYDVKM. The CDR3 has 17 residues. V shed 4 bases and J 2 bases; nucleotides not matched to a gene: 5. The CDR3 coding sequence is TGTGCCAGCAGTTCCAAGGGACAGGGGGCGACTAATGAAAAACTGTTTTTT. Translation: CASSSKGQGATNEKLFF.

V usage is TRBV10-3 and J usage is TRBJ2-1; 11 bases fit TRBD1. With 2 bases clipped from V and 6 bases from J, the junction kept 12 bases outside the gene matches. The CDR3 totals 18 residues. Germline V gives CDR1 ENHRY, CDR2 SYGVKD. The CDR3 spells CAISEPFGVGTGGNEQFF. In nucleotides, the CDR3 is TGTGCCATCAGTGAGCCATTTGGCGTCGGGACAGGGGGCAATGAGCAGTTCTTC.

The chain joins TRBV28 to TRBJ2-3, with D possibly TRBD2 on 6 matching bases. V lost 4 bases and J 1 base, leaving 9 bases between the germline ends. The CDR3 is made up of 14 amino acids. Germline CDR1 reads MDHEN; CDR2 reads SYDVKM. Here the CDR3 DNA reads TGTGCCAGCAGTTCCGGGAGAGGCACAGATACGCAGTATTTT. Translating gives CASSSGRGTDTQYF. Full variable domain (remainder filled in from reference TRBV28 and TRBJ2-3): DVKVTQSSRYLVKRTGEKVFLECVQDMDHENMFWYRQDPGLGLRLIYFSYDVKMKEKGDIPEGYSVSREKKERFSLILESASTNQTSMYLCASSSGRGTDTQYFGPGTRLTVL.

V is TRBV4-1 and J is TRBJ2-1, with 12 bases lining up with TRBD1. Germline CDR1 reads MGHRA; CDR2 reads YSYEKL. This CDR3 comprises 17 residues. Losses at the gene ends were 0 bases for V and 8 bases for J; bases not matched to a gene: 8. Here the CDR3 reads CASSQDPGTGGLHEQFF. The CDR3 DNA is TGCGCCAGCAGCCAAGATCCGGGGACAGGGGGCCTCCATGAGCAGTTCTTC.

The chain recombines TRBV7-9 with TRBJ2-7; 7 nucleotides line up with TRBD1. Germline V gene lookup returns CDR1 SEHNR and CDR2 FQNEAQ (reference sequence). The CDR3 runs to 13 residues. V gave up 5 bases and J gave up 5 bases; unmatched junction bases: 6. CDR3 coding DNA: TGTGCCAGCAGCGTACGACAGGGCCACGAGCAGTACTTC. This sequence encodes CASSVRQGHEQYF.